The 5 T cell receptor beta chains given below trace back to one sample, sequenced in a study of T cells in women clearing cervical HPV infection. Produced via immunoSEQ multiplex PCR; TCRdb's table is partial and in-frame only. This sample contains under 45,000 clones. Sequenced: blood buffy coat. Receptors were obtained from a woman between 18 and 70 years old with a cervical HPV16 infection that either progressed to CIN3+ or cleared (not recorded which).

In the case of this clone: The read finishes 3 residues shy of the CDR3 end, and the germline J gene is used to complete it. The rearrangement uses TRBV2 and TRBJ2-1; D uncertain. The CDR3 is 13 residues long. Germline CDR1 reads SNHLY; CDR2 reads FYNNEI. Trimming shortened V by 2 bases and J by 3 bases, and 5 bases separated the two germline ends. The CDR3 spells CASSEFVYNEQFF. The part of the CDR3 DNA that was read is TGTGCCAGCAGTGAATTCGTCTACAATGAG.

Comment on this clone: The read ends 3 residues early relative to the CDR3; the germline J gene fills the gap. V usage is TRBV10-3 and J usage is TRBJ1-5; 7 nucleotides align to TRBD1. CDR1 and CDR2 from the germline V gene are ENHRY and SYGVKD. The V segment lost 0 bases and the J segment 7 bases; nucleotides outside the gene matches: 6. This CDR3 is built from 15 residues. The CDR3 protein is CAISESRGPEQPQHF. The DNA read from the CDR3 is TGTGCCATCAGTGAGTCTAGGGGGCCGGAGCAGCCC.

On this clone itself: The read ends 3 residues before the CDR3 terminus; that terminus is restored from the germline J gene. The chain employs TRBV9 and TRBJ1-2; no reliable D call. CDR1 SGDLS and CDR2 YYNGEE come from the germline V gene. This CDR3 is 16 amino acids long. The sequenced CDR3 bases are TGTGCCAGCAGCGTAGCTAATTCGGGGAGCGGGAGCGGC. This gives the protein CASSVANSGSGSG. The CDR3 in full is CASSVANSGSGSGYTF.

Turning to this clone: The read gets to within 3 residues of the CDR3 end, and the germline J gene fills in the rest. J is TRBJ1-2 and V is TRBV29-1, with TRBD1 identical over 8 bases. V trimming: 7 bases; J trimming: 5 bases; junction bases outside the gene matches: 6. The CDR3 has 12 residues. CDR1 and CDR2 (germline): SQVTM, ANQGSEA. The CDR3 reads CSDQQGGYGYTF. The sequenced part of the CDR3 DNA is TGCAGCGATCAACAGGGGGGGTATGGC.

Worth noting for this clone: The read finishes 3 residues shy of the CDR3 end, and the germline J gene is used to complete it. The V call is TRBV19, the J call TRBJ2-5; D might be TRBD1 (6 bases). V was shortened by 3 bases and J by 5 bases, with 16 bases between the two germline ends. CDR1 and CDR2 from the germline V gene are LNHDA and SQIVND (reference sequence). This CDR3 has 15 amino acids. The CDR3 spells CASSIGRGISETQYF. Partial CDR3 DNA: TGTGCCAGTAGTATCGGAAGGGGGATAAGTGAGACC.